The subject of this entry is one TCR beta chain. What it binds is not known. Populations isolated by sorting all had purity greater than 95%. The data belong to a study of beta chain features in type 1 diabetes. Study outcomes and limitations: VDJ junctions from type 1 diabetes patients carried fewer insertions and larger deletions.

TCRB transcripts that were expressed got sequenced, as all of the isolated RNA had been reverse transcribed. This table comes from immunoSEQ multiplex PCR, and its TCRdb copy is limited to in-frame clones, with some not included. The sample consists of roughly 400,000 clones, less than 15% of them appearing once. This CDR3 comprises 15 residues. V trimming: 0 bases; J trimming: 7 bases; junction bases outside the gene matches: 6. Germline V gene data show CDR1 as SGHRS and CDR2 as YFSETQ. The source material was naive CD4+ T cells from blood. This clonotype was sampled from a woman aged 18-29 years in good health. V usage is TRBV5-1 and J usage is TRBJ2-1; 8 bases agree with TRBD2. CDR3 in amino acids: CASSLAAGGGNEQFF. DNA of the CDR3: TGCGCCAGCAGCTTGGCTGCGGGAGGTGGGAATGAGCAGTTCTTC.